This T cell receptor beta chain was recovered during a study of control samples from healthy donors and cancer patients (dated by TCRdb to about 2020). Trimming takes 5 bases from V and 4 bases from J, and the germline ends sit 14 bases apart. The CDR3, from cysteine to phenylalanine, totals 14 residues. Just the 42-base CDR3 DNA is kept, in frame starting at base 1. The germline V gene (reference sequence) specifies LNHDA as CDR1 and SQIVND as CDR2. A note on this clone: This clone's antigen is unknown. Per-nucleotide qualities are absent, and no much larger clonotype sits a single base away.

Libraries were constructed by the immunoSEQ multiplex PCR assay. Drawn from immuneACCESS, this table holds only the in-frame rearrangements with V and J called that TCRdb kept. Clones are partly lost; checked studies trace under half to an unresolved V gene and leave the rest unexplained. Across this sample there are approximately 140,000 clones, with just under 90% seen only once. Together, the top ten hold over 6.5% of the sample. The source material was PBMCs. This TCR was sampled from a man aged 45-60 years with head and neck cancer. The rearranged segments are TRBV19 and TRBJ2-5; possibly the D gene is TRBD1, per 6 matching bases. In nucleotide form, the sequence is TGTGCCAGTAGTGGAACAGGGTGGGCAGAGACCCAGTACTTC. The translation is CASSGTGWAETQYF.